This T cell receptor beta chain was documented in a study of a mutant IDH1 vaccine in newly diagnosed glioma. Study-level background: Commencement of vaccination occurred 4-6 weeks following radiotherapy alone, or concurrently with temozolomide cycles. There were roughly 62% males and around 40% females among treated patients, whose mean age was roughly 40 years. Week 35 was safety follow-up visit V12; week 47 was end-of-study visit V13. Before enrollment, the patients had been treated with radiotherapy alone, temozolomide alone, or both together. Most of them had received both.

Regarding time point: week 47, end of study. In every dose of vaccine, 300 ug of mutant IDH1 20-mer peptide was given alongside topical imiquimod. A word on this clone: Antigen specificity is unknown.

TCRdb's table, derived via immunoSEQ multiplex PCR, lists solely in-frame clones and lacks some. The sample yields around 61,000 clones, over 70% seen once. V lost 2 bases, J lost 9 bases, and 7 bases stayed unmatched. The germline V gene has CDR1 GTSNPN and CDR2 SVGIG (reference sequence). The CDR3 has 13 residues. V usage is TRBV30 and J usage is TRBJ1-5; TRBD1 aligns across 7 bases. The sequence came from a man aged 50-59 years with glioma. The source material was PBMCs, sampled from a glioma patient whose treatment included an IDH1 peptide vaccine. The CDR3 here is CAWSLQGKGPQHF. The CDR3, as DNA: TGTGCCTGGAGTCTACAGGGGAAAGGGCCCCAGCATTTT.